This T cell receptor beta chain was identified during a study of Ad26.COV2.S vaccination and SARS-CoV-2 variants. Repertoires were generated with immunoSEQ multiplex PCR, while TCRdb's copy carries only in-frame clones and drops some. Among approximately 350,000 clones listed, roughly 84% were seen once. The treatment here: 19 received Ad26.COV2.S at low or high dose, single or two shots; about 5 received placebo; per-sample allocation not given. Sampling occurred on day 63 after the first vaccine or placebo injection. Trimming stripped 4 bases from V and 6 bases from J, with 17 bases between. The germline gives CDR1 LGHDT, CDR2 YNNKEL (reference sequence). The CDR3 has 15 residues.

The chain has TRBV3-1 (or the pseudogene TRBV3-2) and TRBJ2-3, with D possibly being TRBD1 or TRBD2 (5 bases each). The sequencing used peripheral blood, collected in a trial of Ad26.COV2.S vaccine versus placebo. This sequence was found in a person aged 18-65 years who received the Ad26.COV2.S COVID-19 vaccine or a placebo. CDR3 residues: CASSPLGPSFDTQYF. The CDR3 nucleotides are TGTGCCAGCAGCCCCCTGGGACCTTCATTTGATACGCAGTATTTT.